Presented here are 14 T cell receptor beta chains from one specimen sequenced in a study of cytomegalovirus exposure and HLA in healthy donors. PCR involved 60 Vbeta and 13 Jbeta primers. Assay used: immunoSEQ multiplex PCR; TCRdb lists only in-frame clones, some missing. The sample has 200,000 to 250,000 clones, approximately 87% seen once; the top ten hold over 1%. Sequencing was carried out using PBMCs. These TCRs come from a human donor in good health.

The rearrangement joins TRBV5-1 to TRBJ2-7; the D gene is possibly TRBD2 (6 bases). Germline CDR1 reads SGHRS; CDR2 reads YFSETQ. The CDR3 totals 15 residues. V shed 2 bases and J shed 5 bases, with 17 bases lying between them. CDR3: CASSFSTGVVNEQYF. CDR3 bases: TGCGCCAGCAGCTTCAGTACGGGAGTAGTCAACGAGCAGTACTTC.

V is TRBV14 and J is TRBJ2-7; TRBD2 agrees at 10 bases. Germline V CDR1 and CDR2: SGHDN, FVKESK. The CDR3 totals 22 residues. V lost 6 bases and J lost 3; bases outside the gene matches: 29. Here the CDR3 reads CASRLTPPSNPSGRTVGYEQYF. CDR3 DNA sequence: TGTGCCAGCAGACTGACACCCCCCTCAAATCCTAGCGGGAGAACCGTAGGCTACGAGCAGTACTTC.

The chain combines TRBV7-2 with TRBJ1-6; D not certain. V was shortened by 5 bases and J by 4 bases, with 12 bases between the two germline ends. The CDR3 has 15 residues. CDR1 and CDR2 from the germline V gene are SGHTA and FQGNSA. CDR3 region: CASSRLRSYNSPLHF. The CDR3 DNA reads as TGTGCCAGCAGCCGTCTGAGGAGTTATAATTCACCCCTCCACTTT.

The chain is built from TRBV5-4 and TRBJ1-2; 7 nucleotides line up with TRBD1. V trimming: 5 bases; J trimming: 8 bases; junction bases outside the gene matches: 15. Germline V gene lookup returns CDR1 SGHNT and CDR2 YYREEE (reference sequence). The CDR3 runs to 15 residues. Here the CDR3 reads CASRLGTASQGGYTF. CDR3 nucleotide sequence: TGTGCCAGCAGGCTAGGGACAGCTTCTCAGGGGGGCTACACCTTC.

This chain links TRBV6-7 with TRBJ1-5; 9 bases line up with TRBD1. TRBV6-7 is labeled an ORF, and its function is uncertain. After removal of 5 bases from V and 2 bases from J, the junction contained 7 bases not matched to a gene. This CDR3 has 16 residues. CDR3 amino acids: CASSHRDRDGNQPQHF. CDR3 DNA sequence: TGTGCCAGCAGTCACAGGGACAGGGACGGCAATCAGCCCCAGCATTTT.

This clone was counted a few times. This sequence joins TRBV6-5 and TRBJ2-7; possible D gene TRBD2, 6 bases. Germline CDR1 is MNHEY and CDR2 is SVGAGI. This CDR3 contains 13 residues. V was clipped by 2 bases and J by 8 bases, with 13 bases between them. The CDR3 DNA sequence: TGTGCCAGCAGTTACGGGACTGAAAAGCAGCAGTACTTC. Protein product: CASSYGTEKQQYF.

The V gene is TRBV6-5, the J gene TRBJ2-7, with D maybe TRBD2 (6 bases). The CDR3 is 15 residues long. Germline V gene sequence: CDR1 MNHEY, CDR2 SVGAGI. The V gene lost 0 bases and the J gene lost 2 bases, with 11 bases spanning the gap. CDR3 region: CASSYSRGGTYEQYF. DNA for the CDR3: TGTGCCAGCAGTTACTCAAGGGGAGGAACCTACGAGCAGTACTTC.

The chain couples TRBV7-3 to TRBJ2-7; possible D gene TRBD2, 6 bases. The germline V gene has CDR1 SGHTA and CDR2 FQGTGA. V was clipped by 5 bases and J by 1 base, with 9 bases between them. The CDR3 runs to 13 residues. The CDR3, as DNA: TGTGCCAGCAGCGCGGGACTTTCCTACGAGCAGTACTTC. It is translated as CASSAGLSYEQYF.

V is TRBV2 and J is TRBJ2-2; 12 bases align to TRBD2. This CDR3 spans 15 amino acids. With 4 bases clipped from V and 6 bases from J, the junction kept 3 bases outside the gene matches. Germline loops: CDR1 SNHLY, CDR2 FYNNEI. DNA for the CDR3: TGTGCCAGCAGTGCGACTAGCGGGAGTCCCGGGGAGCTGTTTTTT. Protein: CASSATSGSPGELFF.

The CDR3 sequence is CASSLGRGSNQPQHF. The CDR3, as DNA: TGTGCCAGCAGCTTAGGAAGGGGATCAAATCAGCCCCAGCATTTT. This rearrangement joins TRBV7-2 to TRBJ1-5; tentatively, D is TRBD1 (5 bases). Trimming left V 1 base short and J 4 bases short, with 11 bases between. This CDR3 spans 15 amino acids. Per germline, CDR1 SGHTA and CDR2 FQGNSA.

The genes are TRBV5-6 and TRBJ2-1, with 7 bases aligning to TRBD2. The germline V gene encodes CDR1 SGHDT and CDR2 YYEEEE. V was pared by 2 bases and J by 1 base, with 3 bases of the junction left unmatched. CDR3 size: 15 residues. The CDR3 nucleotides read TGTGCCAGCAGCTTTGGACTAGATTCCTACAATGAGCAGTTCTTC. Translated, it gives CASSFGLDSYNEQFF.

The chain recombines TRBV25-1 with TRBJ1-5; perhaps TRBD1 as D (5 bases). Germline V gene data show CDR1 as MGHDK and CDR2 as SYGVNS. The CDR3 runs 15 residues. Trimming removed 2 bases at V and 2 bases at J, with 10 bases between. CDR3 DNA: TGTGCCAGCAGTGAAGTCGGGGGAGGCAATCAGCCCCAGCATTTT. This encodes CASSEVGGGNQPQHF.

V usage is TRBV4-3 and J usage is TRBJ2-1; weak D call: TRBD2 (5 bases). Germline assignment: CDR1 LGHNA and CDR2 YSLEER. CDR3 length equals 16 residues. Trimming pared 0 bases from V and 2 bases from J, leaving 11 bases between. CDR3 bases: TGCGCCAGCAGCCAAGATTATGGGAGTGCCTACAATGAGCAGTTCTTC. Translated, it gives CASSQDYGSAYNEQFF.

The chain has TRBV2 and TRBJ2-3; 9 nucleotides agree with TRBD1. Per germline, CDR1 SNHLY and CDR2 FYNNEI. Trimming removed 5 bases from V and 0 bases from J; junction bases left unmatched: 9. This CDR3 has 17 residues. The CDR3 region has the DNA TGTGCCAGCAGTAGGGCCGGGACAGGGCCTAGCACAGATACGCAGTATTTT. Its translation: CASSRAGTGPSTDTQYF.